These 11 T cell receptor beta chains came from one sample sequenced in a study of cytomegalovirus exposure and HLA in healthy donors (dated by TCRdb to 2017 to 2019). The receptor library was made with the immunoSEQ multiplex PCR assay. A mixture of 60 forward primers for TCR Vbeta segments and 13 reverse primers for TCR Jbeta segments was used in the multiplex PCR. This immuneACCESS table, as held by TCRdb, lists in-frame sequences with V and J called but not all clones. Of the missing ones, under half trace to an unresolved V gene in checked studies; the others have no known cause. The sample table records approximately 120,000 clones; approximately 73% of these occur just once. The ten most abundant clones make up approximately 8.4% of the sample. The specimen sequenced was PBMCs. The receptors shown here come from a man aged 35-49 years in good health and CMV-seronegative.

The chain joins TRBV7-4 to TRBJ2-7; TRBD1 is a possible D gene (6 bases). This CDR3 comprises 15 residues. Per germline, CDR1 SGHVT and CDR2 SQSDAQ. Trimming took 0 bases from V and 3 from J, leaving 12 bases between them. CDR3 DNA: TGTGCCAGCAGCTTAGCAGAAGAACAGGGCTACGAGCAGTACTTC. The encoded protein is CASSLAEEQGYEQYF.

CDR3 amino acids: CASQDTTEAFF. DNA for the CDR3: TGTGCCAGCCAAGACACCACTGAAGCTTTCTTT. V gene TRBV19 combines with J gene TRBJ1-1; no clear D. The germline gives CDR1 LNHDA, CDR2 SQIVND (reference sequence). This CDR3 region has 11 residues. V lost 9 bases, J lost 4 bases, and 9 bases lay in between.

This chain links TRBV7-2 with TRBJ1-1; the match to TRBD1 covers 7 bases. J was trimmed by 5 bases and V by 11 bases; bases with no gene match: 11. Germline CDR1 reads SGHTA; CDR2 reads FQGNSA. The CDR3 spans 13 residues. Written as DNA, the CDR3 is TGTGCCGGCCTAACGACAGGGAAGACTGAAGCTTTCTTT. Its protein is CAGLTTGKTEAFF.

The chain joins TRBV4-3 to TRBJ1-2, with a weak D call TRBD1 (5 bases). The CDR3 is 15 amino acids. Germline V gene sequence: CDR1 LGHNA, CDR2 YSLEER. The V end was cut by 1 base, the J end by 8 bases, with 17 bases between. CDR3 sequence (DNA): TGCGCCAGCAGCCAAGCTCTCGGCAGGGAAGAAGGCTACACCTTC. It codes for CASSQALGREEGYTF.

This clone is medium-sized in the sample. The gene calls are TRBV5-5 and TRBJ1-3; weak D call: TRBD1 (5 bases). Per germline, CDR1 SGHKS and CDR2 YYEKEE (reference sequence). This CDR3 comprises 16 residues. Trimming shortened V by 4 bases and J by 2 bases, and 16 bases separated the two germline ends. In nucleotides, the CDR3 is TGTGCCAGCAGCCTAAGCAGGGAAATCACTGGAAACACCATATATTTT. Amino acids: CASSLSREITGNTIYF.

This clone was counted once. The rearrangement joins TRBV5-1 to TRBJ2-2, with 12 bases identical to TRBD1. The CDR3 extends over 16 amino acids. Germline assignment: CDR1 SGHRS and CDR2 YFSETQ. Germline trimming cut 4 bases from V and 7 bases from J; bases unmatched to any gene: 8. The CDR3 loop is CASSPGTGGAGGELFF. The CDR3 region has the DNA TGCGCCAGCAGCCCCGGGACAGGGGGCGCGGGCGGGGAGCTGTTTTTT.

The CDR3 protein is CASSPRLGQGVRQYF. CDR3 nucleotide sequence: TGTGCCAGCAGCCCAAGGCTGGGACAGGGTGTACGGCAGTACTTC. The chain couples TRBV28 to TRBJ2-7; the match to TRBD1 covers 9 bases. CDR3 size: 15 residues. Trimming took 6 bases from V and 9 from J; bases not matched to a gene: 15. From germline, CDR1 is MDHEN and CDR2 SYDVKM.

This sequence joins TRBV4-1 and TRBJ2-2; the match to TRBD2 covers 15 bases. Germline trimming cut 2 bases from V and 5 bases from J; bases unmatched to any gene: 3. CDR1 MGHRA and CDR2 YSYEKL come from the germline V gene. This CDR3 comprises 17 residues. CDR3 in DNA: TGCGCCAGCAGCCAACCGGGACTAGCGGGGGGTACCGGGGAGCTGTTTTTT. Protein: CASSQPGLAGGTGELFF.

This clone appeared many times. The J gene is TRBJ2-3, the V gene TRBV19; the match to TRBD2 covers 7 bases. The CDR3 totals 19 residues. Germline-derived CDR1 and CDR2 are LNHDA and SQIVND (reference sequence). V was pared by 9 bases and J by 2 bases, with 23 bases of the junction left unmatched. The CDR3 reads CASPNVRTKRGDSTDTQYF. The CDR3 coding sequence is TGTGCCAGCCCTAACGTGAGAACAAAGCGGGGAGACTCCACAGATACGCAGTATTTT.

This chain joins TRBV5-1 and TRBJ2-3; D gene uncertain. Per germline, CDR1 SGHRS and CDR2 YFSETQ. The CDR3 runs 12 residues. With 2 bases removed from V and 6 bases from J, the gap between germline ends came to 7 bases. The DNA for the CDR3 is TGCGCCAGCAGCTTCACTCGGGATACGCAGTATTTT. This gives the protein CASSFTRDTQYF.

The chain recombines TRBV5-4 with TRBJ2-5; 9 nucleotides line up with TRBD1. Germline V gene lookup returns CDR1 SGHNT and CDR2 YYREEE (reference sequence). This CDR3 is 13 amino acids long. The J segment lost 5 bases and the V segment lost 6 bases, leaving 5 bases of the junction unmatched. Written as DNA, the CDR3 is TGTGCCAGCACCCCTGACAGGGGGGAGACCCAGTACTTC. Protein: CASTPDRGETQYF. The entire variable domain, with the rest obtained from reference TRBV5-4 and TRBJ2-5, is as follows: ETGVTQSPTHLIKTRGQQVTLRCSSQSGHNTVSWYQQALGQGPQFIFQYYREEENGRGNFPPRFSGLQFPNYSSELNVNALELDDSALYLCASTPDRGETQYFGPGTRLLVL.